These 10 T cell receptor beta chains share one sample of origin, sequenced in a study of CD8 T cells in Susac syndrome. About 0.5 to 1 ug RNA was reverse transcribed with random hexamers. TCRdb re-derived calls from the immunoSEQ multiplex PCR reads in MiXCR, one entry per CDR3 protein. This table holds 50,000 to 55,000 distinct CDR3 sequences, 85% to 95% found once. Specimen: CD8+ T cells from PBMCs. The receptors derive from a human donor with Susac syndrome.

V gene TRBV9 combines with J gene TRBJ1-5; D call uncertain. Germline lookup yields CDR1 SGDLS and CDR2 YYNGEE. The V end lost 3 bases, the J end lost 1 base, and 8 bases lay between the germline ends. The CDR3 runs to 14 residues. DNA for the CDR3: TGTGCCAGCAGCGGAGCGAACAGCAATCAGCCCCAGCATTTT. This translates into CASSGANSNQPQHF.

CDR3 DNA: TGTGCCAGCAGCCAAGAAGGGGGTACCACCTACGAGCAGTACTTC. Amino acid sequence: CASSQEGGTTYEQYF. The chain uses TRBV14 and TRBJ2-7; D might be TRBD1 (6 bases). V gave up 0 bases and J gave up 2 bases, with 11 bases separating them. CDR3 length: 15 residues. Per the germline V gene, CDR1 is SGHDN and CDR2 is FVKESK.

V and J are TRBV20-1 and TRBJ2-3; 8 nucleotides align to TRBD2. The CDR3 contains 16 residues. The germline gives CDR1 DFQATT, CDR2 SNEGSKA (reference sequence). Trimming took 0 bases from V and 2 from J; bases not matched to a gene: 7. CDR3 protein: CSARDYRRGDTDTQYF. The CDR3, as DNA: TGCAGTGCTAGAGATTATCGGCGGGGGGACACAGATACGCAGTATTTT.

This chain joins TRBV29-1 and TRBJ2-6; D unclear. This CDR3 has 15 amino acids. CDR1 SQVTM and CDR2 ANQGSEA come from the germline V gene. V was cut by 4 bases and J by 2 bases, with 12 bases left in between. The DNA of the CDR3 is TGCAGCGTTGCCGAACGGGTAACTGGGGCCAACGTCCTGACTTTC. Translating gives CSVAERVTGANVLTF.

The chain joins TRBV7-2 to TRBJ1-2, with D unclear. Trimming took off 5 bases at V and 0 bases at J, with 7 bases between the two ends. CDR1 SGHTA and CDR2 FQGNSA come from the germline V gene. The CDR3 runs to 13 residues. This CDR3 is CASSPTTNYGYTF. CDR3 bases: TGTGCCAGCAGCCCAACTACTAACTATGGCTACACCTTC.

The genes are TRBV5-6 and TRBJ1-2, with 10 bases aligning to TRBD1. Germline lookup yields CDR1 SGHDT and CDR2 YYEEEE. The CDR3 runs to 14 residues. V gave up 5 bases and J gave up 8 bases; unmatched junction bases: 9. CDR3 sequence: CASRPEGTGVGYTF. The CDR3 coding sequence is TGTGCCAGCAGGCCGGAAGGGACAGGGGTCGGCTACACCTTC.

For the CDR3, the DNA is TGTGCCAGTAGCCCACAGGGATTCGGCAATGAGCAGTTCTTC. Translation: CASSPQGFGNEQFF. This rearrangement joins TRBV19 to TRBJ2-1; D perhaps matches TRBD1 (6 bases). The CDR3 is made up of 14 amino acids. Between the trimmed V and J ends, which lost 6 bases and 6 bases, there was a span of 15 bases. In germline, CDR1 is LNHDA, CDR2 SQIVND (reference sequence).

J is TRBJ2-7 and V is TRBV25-1, with TRBD1 identical over 9 bases. The CDR3 is made up of 12 amino acids. After removal of 8 bases from V and 2 bases from J, the junction contained 1 base not matched to a gene. Germline V gene data show CDR1 as MGHDK and CDR2 as SYGVNS. CDR3 protein: CASGTGTYEQYF. CDR3 DNA sequence: TGTGCCAGCGGGACAGGGACCTACGAGCAGTACTTC.

The V gene is TRBV20-1, the J gene TRBJ1-6; maybe TRBD1 (6 bases). The CDR3 sequence is 18 residues long. V was clipped by 4 bases and J by 7 bases, with 26 bases between them. Germline V gives CDR1 DFQATT, CDR2 SNEGSKA (reference sequence). The CDR3 DNA is TGCAGTGCTACGGCGGCAGGGGTTTTGGAACTTGACAATTCACCCCTCCACTTT. Encoded protein: CSATAAGVLELDNSPLHF.

The chain links TRBV20-1 to TRBJ1-3, with D unresolved. V lost 3 bases and J lost 1, with 7 bases in between. CDR3 length: 13 residues. Germline CDR1 DFQATT, CDR2 SNEGSKA (reference sequence). CDR3 residues: CSARRPSGNTIYF. The CDR3, as DNA: TGCAGTGCTAGGAGGCCTTCTGGAAACACCATATATTTT.